These T cell receptor beta chains were read from a single sample in a study of blood T cell repertoires in COVID-19. The data were produced by immunoSEQ multiplex PCR, yet TCRdb's version contains in-frame clones alone and is incomplete. The table records around 51,000 clones, 80% to 90% of them present only once. Sequencing was carried out using peripheral blood. Every receptor here comes from a woman of 80 years or more with acute or convalescent COVID-19. Each CDR3 is given with its conserved first and last residue. A D gene is named only where the DNA matches it firmly. Not every row has a clone size; where given, it reads once, few, many or a size class.

J	V	size	D	DNA	CDR3
TRBJ2-7	TRBV29-1	NA	TRBD1	TGCAGCGCCCGAAAAGGGACAGACTCTTCCTACGAGCAGTACTTC	CSARKGTDSSYEQYF
TRBJ1-1	TRBV7-9	NA	NA	TGTGCCAGCAGCTTAGTCCCAAATTCGGTGAGGGAAGCTTTCTTT	CASSLVPNSVREAFF
TRBJ2-2	TRBV6-5	NA	NA	TGTGCCAGTACCAGGGCGAACACCGGGGAGCTGTTTTTT	CASTRANTGELFF
TRBJ2-5	TRBV5-4	NA	TRBD1	TGTGCCAGCAGCGGAACCGCAGGGGGCCGAGAGACCCAGTACTTC	CASSGTAGGRETQYF
TRBJ2-7	TRBV7-8	NA	NA	TGTGCCAGCAGCCCGGTGGGGACTCACCCGGGGGAGCAGTACTTC	CASSPVGTHPGEQYF
TRBJ1-6	TRBV5-4	NA	TRBD1	TGTGCCAGCAGCACTAGGACAGGGTCCCCCACCCTCCACTTT	CASSTRTGSPTLHF
TRBJ1-1	TRBV5-1	NA	NA	TGCGCCAGCAGCATCCAGACAGTTAACACTGAAGCTTTCTTT	CASSIQTVNTEAFF
TRBJ1-4	TRBV29-1	NA	TRBD1	TGCAGCGTAACAGGGGGCGCGGGTGAAAAACTGTTTTTT	CSVTGGAGEKLFF
TRBJ2-2	TRBV2	NA	NA	TGTGCCAGCAGTGGGCTCAACACCGGGGAGCTGTTTTTT	CASSGLNTGELFF
TRBJ1-5	TRBV5-5	NA	NA	TGTGCCAGCAGCTTGGCAAGTACATGGAGCAATCAGCCCCAGCATTTT	CASSLASTWSNQPQHF
TRBJ1-1	TRBV30	NA	NA	TGTGCCTGGAGAGGGACAAGGAACACTGAAGCTTTCTTT	CAWRGTRNTEAFF
TRBJ1-3	TRBV3-1/TRBV3-2	NA	NA	TGTGCCAGCAGCCTAGACCTCTCTGGAAACACCATATATTTT	CASSLDLSGNTIYF
TRBJ2-2	TRBV12-5	once	NA	TGTGCTAGCCGAAACAGGGCCTCGGGGCTGTTTTTT	CASRNRASGLFF
TRBJ1-1	TRBV7-2	NA	TRBD1	TGTGCCAGCAGCCAGGGACAGGGGGCGACGACTGAAGCTTTCTTT	CASSQGQGATTEAFF
TRBJ1-4	TRBV30	NA	NA	TGTGCCTGGAGTGGGTCGGGTGAAAAACTGTTTTTT	CAWSGSGEKLFF
TRBJ2-3	TRBV11-3	NA	TRBD2	TGTGCCAGCAGCTTAGGGGGGGGAGACACAGATACGCAGTATTTT	CASSLGGGDTDTQYF
TRBJ2-4	TRBV7-2	NA	TRBD1	TGTGCCAGCAGCGCCGGACAGGGAAGAGCCAAAAACATTCAGTACTTC	CASSAGQGRAKNIQYF
TRBJ1-5	TRBV11-1	NA	NA	TGTGCCAGCAGCCCAGGGGATTATAGCAATCAGCCCCAGCATTTT	CASSPGDYSNQPQHF
TRBJ2-3	TRBV6-6	few	NA	TGTGCCAGCAGTTACGCCCGGGATACGCAGTATTTT	CASSYARDTQYF
TRBJ1-2	TRBV12-3/TRBV12-4	few	NA	TGTGCCAGCAGGGGGGCCGAATCTCGAGGCTACACCTTC	CASRGAESRGYTF
TRBJ2-1	TRBV5-5	once	TRBD2	TGTGCCAGCAGCTCTGGACTAGCGGGGGAGTACAATGAGCAGTTCTTC	CASSSGLAGEYNEQFF
TRBJ2-3	TRBV5-1	once	TRBD2	TGCGCCAGCAGCTTGGCTAGCGGGGGGGCGGATACGCAGTATTTT	CASSLASGGADTQYF
TRBJ2-4	TRBV7-2	NA	NA	TGTGCCAGCAGCTTAGGGGGAGGCAACATTCAGTACTTC	CASSLGGGNIQYF
TRBJ2-7	TRBV9	NA	TRBD2	TGTGCCAGCAGCGTAAGCGGGGGCCCACTCTCCTACGAGCAGTACTTC	CASSVSGGPLSYEQYF
TRBJ1-6	TRBV27	NA	TRBD1	TGTGCCAGCAAGGGGACAGGGAATTCACCCCTCCACTTT	CASKGTGNSPLHF
TRBJ1-1	TRBV19	NA	TRBD1	TGTGCCAGTCGGGACAGGGGATGGACTGAAGCTTTCTTT	CASRDRGWTEAFF
TRBJ1-1	TRBV7-2	NA	TRBD1	TGTGCCAGCAGCTTGGGACAGATGAACACTGAAGCTTTCTTT	CASSLGQMNTEAFF
TRBJ2-7	TRBV10-2	NA	TRBD1	TGCGCCAGCAGTGAGAGGGACAGGGCGACAAACGAGCAGTACTTC	CASSERDRATNEQYF
TRBJ2-2	TRBV5-1	NA	NA	TGCGCCAGCAGCCCGGACAGTTTCAACACCGGGGAGCTGTTTTTT	CASSPDSFNTGELFF
TRBJ2-4	TRBV7-6	NA	NA	TGTGCCAGCAGCGAAGGTTGGGGGCCGGGAGCCAAAAACATTCAGTACTTC	CASSEGWGPGAKNIQYF
TRBJ2-1	TRBV9	NA	TRBD2	TGTGCCAGCAGCGTAGCGACTAGCGGGGCCCTGGGGGGCAATGAGCAGTTCTTC	CASSVATSGALGGNEQFF
TRBJ2-7	TRBV7-9	NA	TRBD1	TGTGCCAGCAGCCCTAGGGACAGGTCCTACGAGCAGTACTTC	CASSPRDRSYEQYF
TRBJ1-5	TRBV30	NA	NA	TGTGCCTGGAAACAGGGACGAGTAGGTCAGCCCCAGCATTTT	CAWKQGRVGQPQHF
TRBJ1-2	TRBV20-1	NA	NA	TGCAGCCTACGTACAGGTGGTCGCTTC	CSLRTGGRF
TRBJ2-1	TRBV7-2	once	TRBD2	TGTGCCAGCAGCTTAGAAGCTAGCGGGGGGGGGAATGAGCAGTTCTTC	CASSLEASGGGNEQFF
TRBJ1-1	TRBV7-5	NA	NA	NA	CVRSLFAQGNTEAFF
TRBJ2-1	TRBV5-4	NA	NA	TGTGCCAGCAGCTTCATGTCCCGCAGTGAGCAGTTCTTC	CASSFMSRSEQFF
TRBJ2-1	TRBV7-2	NA	NA	TGTGCCAGCAGCTTAGTAGGCCGGGGCTCCTACAATGAGCAGTTCTTC	CASSLVGRGSYNEQFF
TRBJ1-5	TRBV7-2	NA	TRBD1	TGTGCCAGCAGCCTGGGACAGGGTGTTCAGCCCCAGCATTTT	CASSLGQGVQPQHF